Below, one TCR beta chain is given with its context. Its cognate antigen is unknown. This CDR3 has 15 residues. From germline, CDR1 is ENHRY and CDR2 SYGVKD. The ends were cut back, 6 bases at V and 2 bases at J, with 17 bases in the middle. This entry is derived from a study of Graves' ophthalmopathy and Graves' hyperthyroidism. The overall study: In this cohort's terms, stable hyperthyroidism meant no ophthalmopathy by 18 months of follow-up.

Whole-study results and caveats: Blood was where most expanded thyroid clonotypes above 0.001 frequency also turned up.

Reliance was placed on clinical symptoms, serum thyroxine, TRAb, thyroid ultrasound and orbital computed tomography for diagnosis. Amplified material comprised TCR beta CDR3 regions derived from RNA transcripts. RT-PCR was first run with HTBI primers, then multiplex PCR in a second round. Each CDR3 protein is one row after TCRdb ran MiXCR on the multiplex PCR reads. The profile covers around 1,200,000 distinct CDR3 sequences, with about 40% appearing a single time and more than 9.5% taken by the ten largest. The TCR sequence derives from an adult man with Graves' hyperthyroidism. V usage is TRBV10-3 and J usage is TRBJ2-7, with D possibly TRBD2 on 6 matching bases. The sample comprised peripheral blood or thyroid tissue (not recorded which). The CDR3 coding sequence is TGTGCCATCAGCTCCTCGGGGACTCCTCCCTACGAGCAGTACTTC. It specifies CAISSSGTPPYEQYF.